The 9 T cell receptor beta chains below were found in one sample sequenced in a study of blood T cell repertoires in COVID-19. Libraries were prepared by immunoSEQ multiplex PCR; TCRdb keeps only in-frame clonotypes and omits some of them. The sample lists approximately 380,000 clones, approximately 81% occurring once. Source material: peripheral blood. These receptors originate from a young woman with acute or convalescent COVID-19.

The V and J genes are TRBV4-1 and TRBJ1-2, with TRBD1 matching 7 bases. With 0 bases clipped from V and 4 bases from J, the junction kept 11 bases outside the gene matches. Germline loops: CDR1 MGHRA, CDR2 YSYEKL. The CDR3 is 17 residues long. CDR3 sequence (DNA): TGCGCCAGCAGCCAAGAGCGGAGGGGGCGCTTGGGCTATGGCTACACCTTC. It encodes CASSQERRGRLGYGYTF.

This clone showed up just once. The chain uses TRBV6-5 and TRBJ1-2, with D uncertain. Germline CDR1 and CDR2: MNHEY and SVGAGI. This CDR3 comprises 14 residues. Trimming pared 2 bases from V and 8 bases from J, leaving 15 bases between. The CDR3 DNA is TGTGCCAGCAGTTACGGCAGCCCTTCGGAGGGCTACACCTTC. It specifies CASSYGSPSEGYTF.

The chain employs TRBV2 and TRBJ2-3; D might be TRBD1 (6 bases). V lost 5 bases to trimming and J lost 3 bases, with 27 bases between them. This CDR3 has 19 amino acids. CDR1 and CDR2 (germline): SNHLY, FYNNEI. CDR3 sequence (DNA): TGTGCCAGCAGTCCCCAGTGGGACATACAGGGAAAGGGAACAGATACGCAGTATTTT. Amino acids: CASSPQWDIQGKGTDTQYF. Complete variable domain (other parts from reference TRBV2 and TRBJ2-3): EPEVTQTPSHQVTQMGQEVILRCVPISNHLYFYWYRQILGQKVEFLVSFYNNEISEKSEIFDDQFSVERPDGSNFTLKIRSTKLEDSAMYFCASSPQWDIQGKGTDTQYFGPGTRLTVL.

The genes are TRBV24-1 and TRBJ1-6, with D unclear. Trimming removed 7 bases at V and 9 bases at J, with 9 bases between. CDR1 is KGHDR, CDR2 SFDVKD, per germline. The CDR3 loop spans 12 amino acids. The CDR3 DNA is TGTGCCACCAGCTTCCTAAGTTCACCCCTCCACTTT. Translated, it gives CATSFLSSPLHF.

Written as DNA, the CDR3 is TGTGCCAGTAGTAGCCCCGGGAGCACAGATACGCAGTATTTT. The encoded protein is CASSSPGSTDTQYF. This chain joins TRBV19 and TRBJ2-3, with D unresolved. The germline V gene encodes CDR1 LNHDA and CDR2 SQIVND (reference sequence). The V and J ends lost 4 bases and 0 bases respectively, with 8 bases between them. This CDR3 spans 14 amino acids.

In its sample, this clone was seen once. The genes are TRBV27 and TRBJ1-5, with TRBD1 identical over 7 bases. Germline CDR1 is MNHEY and CDR2 is SMNVEV (reference sequence). The CDR3 has 12 amino acids. V was pared by 8 bases and J by 5 bases, with 3 bases of the junction left unmatched. The CDR3 DNA sequence: TGTGCCAGCGGTCAGGGGGATCAGCCCCAGCATTTT. The encoded protein is CASGQGDQPQHF.

A word on this clone: In the same sample, other DNA sequences code for this CDR3. The chain couples TRBV5-1 to TRBJ1-1; maybe TRBD1 (6 bases). Between the trimmed V and J ends, which lost 0 bases and 2 bases, there was a span of 8 bases. The germline CDR1 and CDR2 sequences are SGHRS and YFSETQ. The CDR3 length is 14 residues. CDR3 loop: CASSLEGGNTEAFF. The DNA of the CDR3 is TGCGCCAGCAGCTTGGAAGGGGGAAACACTGAAGCTTTCTTT. The whole variable domain, remainder taken from reference TRBV5-1 and TRBJ1-1, is KAGVTQTPRYLIKTRGQQVTLSCSPISGHRSVSWYQQTPGQGLQFLFEYFSETQRNKGNFPGRFSGRQFSNSRSEMNVSTLELGDSALYLCASSLEGGNTEAFFGQGTRLTVV.

V gene TRBV12-3 or TRBV12-4 combines with J gene TRBJ1-1; D remains unclear. Trimming removed 1 base at V and 3 bases at J, with 6 bases between. CDR3 length: 13 amino acids. CDR3 bases: TGTGCCAGCAGTTTAGGGCAGGACACTGAAGCTTTCTTT. The encoded protein is CASSLGQDTEAFF.

The chain employs TRBV6-4 and TRBJ2-1, with a tentative D call TRBD1 (6 bases). The germline V gene has CDR1 MRHNA and CDR2 SNTAGT. V lost 2 bases to trimming and J lost 9 bases, with 8 bases between them. This CDR3 region has 12 residues. The CDR3 bases are TGTGCCAGCAGTGACGGGGGCTCTGAGCAGTTCTTC. It is translated as CASSDGGSEQFF.